The rows below give T cell receptor beta chains drawn from one sample of a study of shared clonotypes between healthy human individuals. Sequenced by immunoSEQ multiplex PCR; TCRdb stores in-frame clones only, minus some. Here the sample spans roughly 330,000 clones, around 74% being singletons. Material: memory CD4+ T cells sorted from blood. The receptors were gathered from a man in his thirties or forties in good health. CDR3s include the opening cysteine and the closing phenylalanine or tryptophan. The order of the fields is D gene, J gene, V gene, clone size, CDR3 DNA, CDR3 protein. A D gene is named only where the DNA matches it firmly. Size values are once, few and many counts, or a class for expanded clones, and some rows have none.

NA,TRBJ2-2,TRBV18,NA,TGTGCCAGCTCACCACCGCCCCAGGCCACCGGGGAGCTGTTTTTT,CASSPPPQATGELFF
TRBD2,TRBJ2-3,TRBV6-6,NA,TGTGCCAGCCGTTCTAGCGGGACTTACACAGATACGCAGTATTTT,CASRSSGTYTDTQYF
TRBD2,TRBJ2-7,TRBV7-9,NA,TGTGCCAGCAGCTTGACCGGGACTAGCGGGAAGTACGAGCAGTACTTC,CASSLTGTSGKYEQYF
NA,TRBJ1-2,TRBV28,many,TGTGCCAGCAGGGGTGTTCAGTATGGCTACACCTTC,CASRGVQYGYTF
TRBD2,TRBJ2-1,TRBV6-5,NA,TGTGCCAGCAGCTCTCCTAGCGGTTACAATGAGCAGTTCTTC,CASSSPSGYNEQFF
NA,TRBJ1-2,TRBV5-4,NA,TGTGCCAGCAGCTTGGCAGGTGGCTATGGCTACACCTTC,CASSLAGGYGYTF
NA,TRBJ2-7,TRBV5-1,NA,TGCGCCAGCAGCTTGGACCCGGAGTACGAGCAGTACTTC,CASSLDPEYEQYF
TRBD1,TRBJ1-1,TRBV7-9,NA,TGTGCCAGCAGCACCACCTCAGGGGGCTTAGCTTTCTTT,CASSTTSGGLAFF
TRBD2,TRBJ2-7,TRBV6-9,NA,TGTGCCAGCAGTCGTAGCGGGAGAGAGCAGTACTTC,CASSRSGREQYF
NA,TRBJ2-2,TRBV12-5,NA,TGTGCTAGTGGTTTGTTTGCGGGGGAGCTGTTTTTT,CASGLFAGELFF
NA,TRBJ2-3,TRBV11-2,NA,TGTGCCAGCAGCCCAGTGGTGGGAGGTGTAGATACGCAGTATTTT,CASSPVVGGVDTQYF
NA,TRBJ2-1,TRBV11-3,NA,TGTGCCAGCAGCTTAGGGCTAGGAGGGGGAACTGAGCAGTTCTTC,CASSLGLGGGTEQFF
TRBD1,TRBJ2-2,TRBV19,NA,TGTGCCAGTAGAAGGACAGGGGGCAACGGGGAGCTGTTTTTT,CASRRTGGNGELFF
NA,TRBJ2-7,TRBV15,NA,TGTGCCACCAGCAGCGGCTACGGGCAGTACTTC,CATSSGYGQYF
NA,TRBJ2-3,TRBV6-6,NA,TGTGCCAGCAGTTATCTGGACTTTGCTCCAGATACGCAGTATTTT,CASSYLDFAPDTQYF
NA,TRBJ2-1,TRBV11-2,NA,TGTGCCAGCAGCTTTGGGGGGTCCTACAATGAGCAGTTCTTC,CASSFGGSYNEQFF
NA,TRBJ2-7,TRBV5-4,NA,TGTGCCAGCAACTCACAGGGGGCGAGGCGGGAGGGGTACGAGCAGTACTTC,CASNSQGARREGYEQYF
TRBD1,TRBJ1-2,TRBV5-1,NA,TGCGCCAGCAGCACCGGACAGGGGGCATCCTACACCTTC,CASSTGQGASYTF
TRBD1,TRBJ2-1,TRBV5-6,NA,TGTGCCAGCAGCTTGGGTTACGACAGGGGGCCCAATGAGCAGTTCTTC,CASSLGYDRGPNEQFF
NA,TRBJ2-1,TRBV2,NA,TGTGCCAGCAAACTGGCTACAAGCCAGCCCTACAATGAGCAGTTCTTC,CASKLATSQPYNEQFF
NA,TRBJ2-2,TRBV18,NA,TGTGCCAGCTCACCCGCCGGGGGTACGAACACCGGGGAGCTGTTTTTT,CASSPAGGTNTGELFF
NA,TRBJ1-1,TRBV7-7,NA,TGTGCTAGCAGCGCGTCGAAGGACACTGAAGCTTTCTTT,CASSASKDTEAFF